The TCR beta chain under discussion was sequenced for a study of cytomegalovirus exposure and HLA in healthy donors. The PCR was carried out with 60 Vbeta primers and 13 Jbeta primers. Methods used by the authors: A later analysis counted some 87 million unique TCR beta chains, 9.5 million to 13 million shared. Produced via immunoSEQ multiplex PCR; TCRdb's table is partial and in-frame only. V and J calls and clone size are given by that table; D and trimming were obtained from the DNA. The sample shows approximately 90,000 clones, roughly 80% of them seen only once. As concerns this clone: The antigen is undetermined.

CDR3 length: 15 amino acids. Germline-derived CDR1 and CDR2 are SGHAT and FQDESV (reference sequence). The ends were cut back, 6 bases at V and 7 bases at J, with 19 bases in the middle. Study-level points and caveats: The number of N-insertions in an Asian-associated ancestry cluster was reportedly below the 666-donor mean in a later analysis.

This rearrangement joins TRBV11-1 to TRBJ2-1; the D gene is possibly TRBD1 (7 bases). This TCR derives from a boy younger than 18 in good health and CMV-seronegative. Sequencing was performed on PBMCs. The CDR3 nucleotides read TGTGCCAGCAGTTCGGAGGGGGCGCTAATTAATGAGCAGTTCTTC. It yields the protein CASSSEGALINEQFF.